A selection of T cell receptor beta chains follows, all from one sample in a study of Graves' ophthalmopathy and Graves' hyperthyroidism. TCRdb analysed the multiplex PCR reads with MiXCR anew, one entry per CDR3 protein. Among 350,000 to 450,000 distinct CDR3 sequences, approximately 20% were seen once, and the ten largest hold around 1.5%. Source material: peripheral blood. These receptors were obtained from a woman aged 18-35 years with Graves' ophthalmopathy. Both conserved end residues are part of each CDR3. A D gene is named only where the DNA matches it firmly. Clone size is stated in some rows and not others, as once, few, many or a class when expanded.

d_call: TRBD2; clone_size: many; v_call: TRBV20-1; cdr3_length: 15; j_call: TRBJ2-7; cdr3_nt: TGCAGTGCTAGAGATCTCTCGGGAGGGCCTATTCAGCAGTACTTC; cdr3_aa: CSARDLSGGPIQQYF
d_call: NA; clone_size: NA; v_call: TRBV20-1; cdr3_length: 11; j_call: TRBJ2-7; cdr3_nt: TGCAGTGCGGCCCGTGGGGGACCTGAGTACTTC; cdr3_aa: CSAARGGPEYF
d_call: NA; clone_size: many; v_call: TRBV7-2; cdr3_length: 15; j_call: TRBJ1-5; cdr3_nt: TGTGCCAGCAGCACGGGGACTTATAGCAATCAGCCCCAGCATTTT; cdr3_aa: CASSTGTYSNQPQHF
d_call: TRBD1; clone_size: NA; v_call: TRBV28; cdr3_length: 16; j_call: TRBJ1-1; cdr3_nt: TGTGCCAGCACCTCAGCTACAGGGGCCTTTAACACTGAAGCTTTCTTT; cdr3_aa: CASTSATGAFNTEAFF
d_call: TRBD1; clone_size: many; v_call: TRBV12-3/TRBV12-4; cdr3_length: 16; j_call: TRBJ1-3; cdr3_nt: TGTGCCAGCAGTTTTTCCCGGGACAGGGCACGAAACACCATATATTTT; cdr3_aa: CASSFSRDRARNTIYF
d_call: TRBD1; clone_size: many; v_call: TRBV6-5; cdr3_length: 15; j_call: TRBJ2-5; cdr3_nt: TGTGCCAGCAGTTACGACAGGGGCCTCCAAGAGACCCAGTACTTC; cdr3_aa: CASSYDRGLQETQYF
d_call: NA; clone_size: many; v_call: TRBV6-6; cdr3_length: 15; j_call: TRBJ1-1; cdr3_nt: TGTGCCAGCAGTTACTCGACAGCCTCGAACACTGAAGCTTTCTTT; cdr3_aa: CASSYSTASNTEAFF
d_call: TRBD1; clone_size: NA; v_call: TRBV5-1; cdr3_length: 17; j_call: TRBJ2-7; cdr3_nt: TGCGCCAGCAGCCACGGGACAGGCCCACTGCCGACCTACGAGCAGTACTTC; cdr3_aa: CASSHGTGPLPTYEQYF
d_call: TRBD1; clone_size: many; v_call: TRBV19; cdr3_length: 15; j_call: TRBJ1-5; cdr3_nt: TGTGCCAGTAGTATACCCCGGGACAGAGATCAGCCCCAGCATTTT; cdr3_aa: CASSIPRDRDQPQHF
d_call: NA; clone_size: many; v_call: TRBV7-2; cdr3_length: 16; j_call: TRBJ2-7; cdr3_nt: TGTGCCAGCAGCTTGCTGGGCGACAATCTTTCCTACGAGCAGTACTTC; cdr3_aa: CASSLLGDNLSYEQYF
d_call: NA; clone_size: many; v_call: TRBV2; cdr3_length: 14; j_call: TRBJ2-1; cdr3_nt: TGTGCCAGCAGCAACAGGCTAACCTACAATGAGCAGTTCTTC; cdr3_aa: CASSNRLTYNEQFF
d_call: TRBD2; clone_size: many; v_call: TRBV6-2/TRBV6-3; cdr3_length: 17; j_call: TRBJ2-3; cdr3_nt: TGTGCCAGCAGTTACGCGACTAGCGGGACGGACACAGATACGCAGTATTTT; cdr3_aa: CASSYATSGTDTDTQYF
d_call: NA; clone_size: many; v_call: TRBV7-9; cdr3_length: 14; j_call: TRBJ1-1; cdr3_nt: TGTGCCAGCAGCTTCGAGGGAAAAAACACTGAAGCTTTCTTT; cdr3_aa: CASSFEGKNTEAFF
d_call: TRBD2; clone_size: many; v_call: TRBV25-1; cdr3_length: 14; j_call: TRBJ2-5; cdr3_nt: TGTGCCAGCAGTGTCCGCGGGGGGTTAGAGACCCAGTACTTC; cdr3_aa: CASSVRGGLETQYF
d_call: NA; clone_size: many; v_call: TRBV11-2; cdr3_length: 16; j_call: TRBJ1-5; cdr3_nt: TGTGCCAGCAGCTTAGATCCGGGGGGGGCGGACGGGGCCCAGCATTTT; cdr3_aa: CASSLDPGGADGAQHF
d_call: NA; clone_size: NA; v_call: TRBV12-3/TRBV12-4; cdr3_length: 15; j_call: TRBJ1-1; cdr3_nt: TGTGCCAGCAGTTTATTGGGGCAGCCGAACACTGAAGCTTTCTTT; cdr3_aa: CASSLLGQPNTEAFF
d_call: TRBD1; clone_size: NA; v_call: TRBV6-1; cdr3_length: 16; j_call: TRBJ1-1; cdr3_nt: TGTGCCAGCAGGCCGGGACAGGGGTCGATGAACACTGAAGCTTTCTTT; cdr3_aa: CASRPGQGSMNTEAFF
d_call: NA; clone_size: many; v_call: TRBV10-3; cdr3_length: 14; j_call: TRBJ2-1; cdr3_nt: TGTGCCATCAGTGAGGGATCTAGTAAAAATGAGCAGTTCTTC; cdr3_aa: CAISEGSSKNEQFF
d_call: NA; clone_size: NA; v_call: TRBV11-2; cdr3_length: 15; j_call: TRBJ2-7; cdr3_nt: TGTGCCAGCAGCGTCAGCTCGGGCACCTACTACGAGCAGTACTTC; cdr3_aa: CASSVSSGTYYEQYF
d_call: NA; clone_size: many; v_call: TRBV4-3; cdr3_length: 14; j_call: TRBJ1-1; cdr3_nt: TGCGCCAGCAGCCGTGGGCTACTGAACACTGAAGCTTTCTTT; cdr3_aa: CASSRGLLNTEAFF
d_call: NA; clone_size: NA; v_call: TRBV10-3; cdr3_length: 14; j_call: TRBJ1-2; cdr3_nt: TGTGCCATCACGGGGACGTCCCAGAACTATGGCTACACCTTC; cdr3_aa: CAITGTSQNYGYTF
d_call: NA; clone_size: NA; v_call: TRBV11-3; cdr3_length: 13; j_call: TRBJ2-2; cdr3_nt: TGTGCCAGCACCTCCTCCTTTGTCGGGGAGCTGTTTTTT; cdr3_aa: CASTSSFVGELFF
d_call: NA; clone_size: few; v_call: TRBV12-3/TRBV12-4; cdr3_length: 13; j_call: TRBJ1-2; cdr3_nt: TGTGCCAGCAGTTTATCCAGGGTTCATGGCTACACCTTC; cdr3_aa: CASSLSRVHGYTF
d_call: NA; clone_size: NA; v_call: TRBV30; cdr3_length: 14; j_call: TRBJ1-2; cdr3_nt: TGTGCCTGGAGTGTACTAGAGGGGGGTTATGGCTACACCTTC; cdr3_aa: CAWSVLEGGYGYTF
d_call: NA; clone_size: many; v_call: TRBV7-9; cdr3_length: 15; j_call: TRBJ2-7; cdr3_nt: TGTGCCAGCAGCCTTAGGGGTGGTGATCGGTACGAGCAGTACTTC; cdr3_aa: CASSLRGGDRYEQYF
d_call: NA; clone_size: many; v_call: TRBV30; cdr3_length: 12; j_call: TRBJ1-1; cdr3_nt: TGTGCCTGGAGTGGTTACGCCAGTGAAGCTTTCTTT; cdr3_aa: CAWSGYASEAFF